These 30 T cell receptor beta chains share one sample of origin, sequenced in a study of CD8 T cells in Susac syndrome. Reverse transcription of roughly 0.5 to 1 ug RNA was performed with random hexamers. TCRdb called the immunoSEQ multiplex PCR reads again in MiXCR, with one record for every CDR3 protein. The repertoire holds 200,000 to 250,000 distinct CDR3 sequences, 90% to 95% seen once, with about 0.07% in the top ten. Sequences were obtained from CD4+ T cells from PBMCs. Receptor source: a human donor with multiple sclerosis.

Here the CDR3 reads CASSISTEKLFF. The CDR3 DNA sequence: TGTGCCAGTAGTATCTCGACCGAAAAACTGTTTTTT. The chain is built from TRBV19 and TRBJ1-4; D ambiguous. This CDR3 has 12 amino acids. V gave up 3 bases and J gave up 8 bases, with 7 bases separating them. CDR1 is LNHDA, CDR2 SQIVND, per germline (reference sequence).

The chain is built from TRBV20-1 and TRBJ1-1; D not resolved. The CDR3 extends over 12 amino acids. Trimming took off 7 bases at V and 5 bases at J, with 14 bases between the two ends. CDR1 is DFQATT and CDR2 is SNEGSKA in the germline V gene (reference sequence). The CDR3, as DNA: TGCAGTGGAGTAGTCGTCGGTACTGAAGCTTTCTTT. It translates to CSGVVVGTEAFF.

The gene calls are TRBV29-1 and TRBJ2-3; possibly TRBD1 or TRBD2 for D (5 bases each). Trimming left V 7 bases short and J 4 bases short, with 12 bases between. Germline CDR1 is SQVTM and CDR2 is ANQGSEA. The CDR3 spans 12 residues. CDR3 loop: CSGGPTADTQYF. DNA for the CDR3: TGCAGCGGGGGACCCACGGCAGATACGCAGTATTTT.

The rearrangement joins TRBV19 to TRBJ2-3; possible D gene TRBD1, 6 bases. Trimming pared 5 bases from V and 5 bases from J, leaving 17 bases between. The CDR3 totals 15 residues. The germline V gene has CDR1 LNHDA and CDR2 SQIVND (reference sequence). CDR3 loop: CASSAGSQGRDTQYF. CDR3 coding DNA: TGTGCCAGTAGTGCCGGTAGCCAGGGGCGAGATACGCAGTATTTT.

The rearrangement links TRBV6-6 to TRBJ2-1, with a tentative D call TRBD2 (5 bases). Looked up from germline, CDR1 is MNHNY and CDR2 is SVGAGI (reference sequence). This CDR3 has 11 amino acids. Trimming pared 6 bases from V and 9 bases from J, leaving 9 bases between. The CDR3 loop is CASRERLEQFF. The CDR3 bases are TGTGCCAGCAGGGAGCGGCTTGAGCAGTTCTTC.

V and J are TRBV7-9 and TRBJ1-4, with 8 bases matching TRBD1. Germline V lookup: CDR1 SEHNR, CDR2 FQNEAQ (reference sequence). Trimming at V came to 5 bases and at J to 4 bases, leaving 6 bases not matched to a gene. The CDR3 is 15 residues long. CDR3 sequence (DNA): TGTGCCAGCAGCACTCGGACAGGGTTTAATGAAAAACTGTTTTTT. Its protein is CASSTRTGFNEKLFF.

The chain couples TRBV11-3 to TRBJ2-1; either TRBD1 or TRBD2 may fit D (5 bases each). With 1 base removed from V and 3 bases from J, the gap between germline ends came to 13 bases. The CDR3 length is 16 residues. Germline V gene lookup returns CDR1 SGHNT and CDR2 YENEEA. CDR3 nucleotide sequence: TGTGCCAGCAGCTTAGGAGGTTGGGGACGCTACAATGAGCAGTTCTTC. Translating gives CASSLGGWGRYNEQFF.

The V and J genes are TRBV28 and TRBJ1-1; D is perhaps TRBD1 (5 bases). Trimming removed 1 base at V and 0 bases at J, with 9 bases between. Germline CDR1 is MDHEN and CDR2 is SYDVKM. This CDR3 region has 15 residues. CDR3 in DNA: TGTGCCAGCAGTTTATCTCCGACAGTGAACACTGAAGCTTTCTTT. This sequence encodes CASSLSPTVNTEAFF.

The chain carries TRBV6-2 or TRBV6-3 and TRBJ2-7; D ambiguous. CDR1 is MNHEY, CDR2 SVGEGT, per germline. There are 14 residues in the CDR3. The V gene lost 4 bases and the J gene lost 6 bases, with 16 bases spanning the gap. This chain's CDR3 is CASSSLSFAAEQYV. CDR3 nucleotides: TGTGCCAGCAGTTCCCTCTCGTTTGCGGCCGAGCAGTACGTC.

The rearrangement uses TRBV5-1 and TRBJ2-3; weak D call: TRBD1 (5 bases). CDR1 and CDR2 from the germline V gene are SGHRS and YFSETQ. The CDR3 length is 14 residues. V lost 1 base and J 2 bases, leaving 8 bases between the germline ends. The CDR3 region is CASSLRGLTDTQYF. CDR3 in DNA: TGCGCCAGCAGCTTGAGGGGCCTCACAGATACGCAGTATTTT.

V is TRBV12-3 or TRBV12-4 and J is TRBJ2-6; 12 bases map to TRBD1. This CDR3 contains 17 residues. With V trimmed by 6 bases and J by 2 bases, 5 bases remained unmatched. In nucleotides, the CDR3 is TGTGCCAGCAGCGGGGACAGGGGGCGACCTGGGGCCAACGTCCTGACTTTC. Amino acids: CASSGDRGRPGANVLTF.

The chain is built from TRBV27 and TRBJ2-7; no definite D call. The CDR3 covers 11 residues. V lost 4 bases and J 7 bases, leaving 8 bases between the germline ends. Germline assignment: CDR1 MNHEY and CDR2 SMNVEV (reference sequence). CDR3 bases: TGTGCCAGCAGTTCAACGGGTGAGCAGTACTTC. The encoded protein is CASSSTGEQYF.

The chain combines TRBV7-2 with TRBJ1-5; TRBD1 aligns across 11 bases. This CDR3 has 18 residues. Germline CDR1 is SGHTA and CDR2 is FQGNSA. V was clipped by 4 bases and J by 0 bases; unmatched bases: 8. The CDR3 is CASSSGQGAIYSNQPQHF. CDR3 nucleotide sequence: TGTGCCAGCAGCTCCGGACAGGGGGCAATATATAGCAATCAGCCCCAGCATTTT.

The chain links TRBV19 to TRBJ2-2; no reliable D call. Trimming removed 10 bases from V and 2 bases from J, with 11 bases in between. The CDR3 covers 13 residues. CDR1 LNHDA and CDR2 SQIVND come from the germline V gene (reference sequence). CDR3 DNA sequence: TGTGCCACCAAAAGCTTAAACACCGGGGAGCTGTTTTTT. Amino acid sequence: CATKSLNTGELFF.

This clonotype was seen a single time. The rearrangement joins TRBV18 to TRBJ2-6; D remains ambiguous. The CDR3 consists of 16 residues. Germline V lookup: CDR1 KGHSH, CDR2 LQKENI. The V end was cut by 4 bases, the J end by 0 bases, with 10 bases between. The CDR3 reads CASSHEQPSGANVLTF. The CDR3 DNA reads TGTGCCAGCTCACATGAACAGCCCTCTGGGGCCAACGTCCTGACTTTC.

The CDR3 sequence: CATSRTGDTGELFF. The DNA of the CDR3 is TGTGCCACCAGTCGGACAGGGGACACCGGGGAGCTGTTTTTT. The chain carries TRBV24-1 and TRBJ2-2; 9 bases are a match to TRBD1. CDR1 and CDR2 from the germline V gene are KGHDR and SFDVKD. The CDR3 totals 14 residues. With 6 bases clipped from V and 3 bases from J, the junction kept 1 base outside the gene matches.

The DNA of the CDR3 is TGTGCCATCCGTAGTGACAAAAACATTCAGTACTTC. This gives the protein CAIRSDKNIQYF. This chain connects TRBV6-2 or TRBV6-3 to TRBJ2-4; D not certain. The germline V gene encodes CDR1 MNHEY and CDR2 SVGEGT. Trimming left V 10 bases short and J 3 bases short, with 10 bases between. The CDR3 length is 12 residues.

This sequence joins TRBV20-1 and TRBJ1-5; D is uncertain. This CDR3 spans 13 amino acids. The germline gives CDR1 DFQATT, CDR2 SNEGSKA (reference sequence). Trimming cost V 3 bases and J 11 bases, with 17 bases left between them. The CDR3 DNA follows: TGCAGTGCTAGCGCAGGAGTCCTCGGGGCCCAGCATTTT. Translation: CSASAGVLGAQHF.

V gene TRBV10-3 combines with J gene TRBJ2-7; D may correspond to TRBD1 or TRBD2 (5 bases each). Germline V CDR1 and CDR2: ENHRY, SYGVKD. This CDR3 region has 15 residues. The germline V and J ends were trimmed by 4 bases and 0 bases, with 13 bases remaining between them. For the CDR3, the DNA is TGTGCCATCAGTGCCACCGGGACGCTCTCCTACGAGCAGTACTTC. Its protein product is CAISATGTLSYEQYF.

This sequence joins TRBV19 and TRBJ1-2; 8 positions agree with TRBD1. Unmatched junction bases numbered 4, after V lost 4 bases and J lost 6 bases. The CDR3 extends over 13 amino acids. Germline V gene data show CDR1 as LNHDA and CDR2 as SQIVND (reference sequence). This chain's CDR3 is CASSTRTGNGYTF. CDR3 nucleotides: TGTGCCAGTAGTACCCGGACAGGGAATGGCTACACCTTC.

In DNA, the CDR3 is TGCAGCGTAACAAGCCCCTACACCCCCACAGATACGCAGTATTTT. As protein: CSVTSPYTPTDTQYF. V is TRBV29-1 and J is TRBJ2-3; D unresolved. Germline CDR1 and CDR2: SQVTM and ANQGSEA. The CDR3 length is 15 residues. Trimming stripped 6 bases from V and 2 bases from J, with 18 bases between.

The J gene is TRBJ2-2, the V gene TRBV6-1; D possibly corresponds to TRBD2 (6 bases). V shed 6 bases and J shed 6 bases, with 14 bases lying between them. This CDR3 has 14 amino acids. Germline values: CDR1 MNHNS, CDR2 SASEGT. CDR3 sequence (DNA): TGTGCCAGCAGGCGGGACCCTGAGGCCGGGGAGCTGTTTTTT. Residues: CASRRDPEAGELFF.

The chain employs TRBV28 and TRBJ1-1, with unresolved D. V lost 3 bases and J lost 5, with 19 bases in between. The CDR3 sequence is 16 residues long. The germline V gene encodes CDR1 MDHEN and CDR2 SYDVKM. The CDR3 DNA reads TGTGCCAGCAGTTTCCCTCTGACGCAACGTCGGACTGAAGCTTTCTTT. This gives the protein CASSFPLTQRRTEAFF.

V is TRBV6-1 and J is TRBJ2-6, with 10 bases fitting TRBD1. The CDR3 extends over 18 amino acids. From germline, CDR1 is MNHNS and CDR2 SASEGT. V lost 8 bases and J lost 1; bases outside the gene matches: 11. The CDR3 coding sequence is TGTGCCAGCTCGGGGACAGGGGAGTTCCGATCTGGGGCCAACGTCCTGACTTTC. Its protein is CASSGTGEFRSGANVLTF.

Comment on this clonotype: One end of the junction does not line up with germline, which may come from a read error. The CDR3 bases are TGTGTCAGCAGCCAAGATCGAGGGCGGGAGCGCACAGATACGCAGTATTTT. Its protein is CVSSQDRGRERTDTQYF. J is TRBJ2-3 and V is TRBV3-1, with 7 bases aligning to TRBD2. Per the germline V gene, CDR1 is LGHDT and CDR2 is YNNKEL (reference sequence). This CDR3 region has 17 residues.

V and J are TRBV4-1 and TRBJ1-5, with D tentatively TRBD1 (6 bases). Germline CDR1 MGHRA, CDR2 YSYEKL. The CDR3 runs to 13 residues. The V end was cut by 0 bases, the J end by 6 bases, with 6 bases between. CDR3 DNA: TGCGCCAGCAGCCAAGACAGGGGTCAGCCCCAGCATTTT. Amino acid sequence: CASSQDRGQPQHF.

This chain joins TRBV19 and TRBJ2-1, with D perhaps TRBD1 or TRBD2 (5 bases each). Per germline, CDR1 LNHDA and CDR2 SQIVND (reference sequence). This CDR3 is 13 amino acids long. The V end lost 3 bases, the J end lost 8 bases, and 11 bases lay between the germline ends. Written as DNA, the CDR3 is TGTGCCAGTAGTATGCCTCGGGGCCATGAGCAGTTCTTC. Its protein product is CASSMPRGHEQFF.

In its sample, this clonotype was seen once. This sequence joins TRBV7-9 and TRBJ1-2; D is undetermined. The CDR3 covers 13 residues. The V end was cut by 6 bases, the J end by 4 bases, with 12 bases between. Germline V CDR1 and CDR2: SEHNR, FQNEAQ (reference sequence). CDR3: CASRWESSYGYTF. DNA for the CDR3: TGTGCCAGCAGGTGGGAGTCCTCCTATGGCTACACCTTC. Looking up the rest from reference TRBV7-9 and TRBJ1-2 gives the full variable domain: DTGVSQNPRHKITKRGQNVTFRCDPISEHNRLYWYRQTLGQGPEFLTYFQNEAQLEKSRLLSDRFSAERPKGSFSTLEIQRTEQGDSAMYLCASRWESSYGYTFGSGTRLTVV.

CDR3 protein: CASSKRFGGGYGYTF. CDR3 nucleotide sequence: TGTGCCAGCAGTAAGAGATTTGGTGGAGGCTATGGCTACACCTTC. This chain uses TRBV9 with TRBJ1-2; D is unresolved. Per germline, CDR1 SGDLS and CDR2 YYNGEE. CDR3 length: 15 residues. The V end lost 5 bases, the J end lost 4 bases, and 18 bases lay between the germline ends.

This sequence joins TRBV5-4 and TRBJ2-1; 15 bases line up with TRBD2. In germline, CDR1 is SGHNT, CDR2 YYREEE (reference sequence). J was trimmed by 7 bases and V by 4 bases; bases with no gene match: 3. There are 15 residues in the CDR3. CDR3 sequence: CASSVGLAGGNEQFF. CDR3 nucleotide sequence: TGTGCCAGCAGCGTGGGACTAGCGGGGGGAAATGAGCAGTTCTTC.